Listed here are 19 T cell receptor beta chains from one sample, sequenced in a study of blood T cell repertoires in COVID-19. Profiled with immunoSEQ multiplex PCR; TCRdb holds only in-frame clones, not every one. The sample comprises some 48,000 clones, around 90% of which are singletons, and about 27% rests with the top ten. The source material was peripheral blood. The receptors shown here come from a woman of 80 years or more with acute or convalescent COVID-19.

The V call is TRBV6-2 or TRBV6-3, the J call TRBJ1-4, with 7 bases that match TRBD1. CDR1 and CDR2 from the germline V gene are MNHEY and SVGEGT. The CDR3 extends over 15 amino acids. Unmatched junction bases numbered 9, after V lost 5 bases and J lost 6 bases. The CDR3 here is CASSAYRGLDEKLFF. The CDR3, as DNA: TGTGCCAGCAGTGCGTACAGGGGATTGGATGAAAAACTGTTTTTT.

CDR3 DNA: TGTGCCAGCAGTACAACCGATCAGCCCCAGCATTTT. The encoded protein is CASSTTDQPQHF. The chain joins TRBV12-3 or TRBV12-4 to TRBJ1-5; D remains unclear. The CDR3 contains 12 residues. The germline V and J ends were trimmed by 5 bases and 5 bases, with 7 bases remaining between them.

The gene calls are TRBV4-1 and TRBJ2-1; 10 bases are a match to TRBD2. The CDR3 is 15 residues long. Germline assignment: CDR1 MGHRA and CDR2 YSYEKL. V lost 1 base to trimming and J lost 4 bases; unmatched junction nucleotides: 1. The CDR3 nucleotides are TGCGCCAGCAGCCAAGCTAGCGGGGGTTACAATGAGCAGTTCTTC. It yields the protein CASSQASGGYNEQFF.

V gene TRBV28 combines with J gene TRBJ1-1; unclear D gene. V lost 5 bases to trimming and J lost 4 bases, with 8 bases between them. Germline V gene data show CDR1 as MDHEN and CDR2 as SYDVKM. This CDR3 region has 12 residues. The CDR3 loop is CASSPRFTEAFF. CDR3 coding DNA: TGTGCCAGCAGTCCGCGGTTCACTGAAGCTTTCTTT.

The chain links TRBV11-2 to TRBJ1-1; TRBD1 is a possible D gene (6 bases). The CDR3 spans 19 residues. The germline V and J ends were trimmed by 3 bases and 5 bases, with 28 bases remaining between them. Germline CDR1 is SGHAT and CDR2 is FQNNGV. The CDR3: CASSFRDRLGGFERTEAFF. CDR3 DNA: TGTGCCAGCAGCTTCCGGGACCGGCTAGGGGGTTTTGAGCGGACTGAAGCTTTCTTT.

The V gene is TRBV5-4, the J gene TRBJ1-2; D is perhaps TRBD1 (6 bases). Germline V lookup: CDR1 SGHNT, CDR2 YYREEE (reference sequence). The CDR3 covers 16 residues. Trimming shortened V by 0 bases and J by 2 bases, and 14 bases separated the two germline ends. The CDR3 DNA reads TGTGCCAGCAGCTTGGGCCCGCAGGGGAGCAACTATGGCTACACCTTC. Translated, it gives CASSLGPQGSNYGYTF.

J is TRBJ2-2 and V is TRBV7-2; 9 bases are a match to TRBD1. The trim removed 4 bases at V and 5 bases at J, leaving 5 bases unmatched. The V gene's germline CDR1 is SGHTA and CDR2 FQGNSA. The CDR3 runs to 15 residues. Here the CDR3 DNA reads TGTGCCAGCAGCTGGACAGGGGTTCAAACCGGGGAGCTGTTTTTT. Its translation: CASSWTGVQTGELFF. The whole variable domain, remainder taken from reference TRBV7-2 and TRBJ2-2, is GAGVSQSPSNKVTEKGKDVELRCDPISGHTALYWYRQSLGQGLEFLIYFQGNSAPDKSGLPSDRFSAERTGGSVSTLTIQRTQQEDSAVYLCASSWTGVQTGELFFGEGSRLTVL.

This chain joins TRBV11-2 and TRBJ2-2; perhaps TRBD1 as D (5 bases). CDR3 size: 14 residues. Germline V gene data show CDR1 as SGHAT and CDR2 as FQNNGV. V was clipped by 3 bases and J by 4 bases, with 9 bases between them. CDR3 sequence (DNA): TGTGCCAGCAGCTTCGACAGAAGCACCGGGGAGCTGTTTTTT. Protein: CASSFDRSTGELFF.

This clone was counted only a few times. The V call is TRBV2, the J call TRBJ2-1, with D perhaps TRBD1 (6 bases). CDR1 and CDR2 from the germline V gene are SNHLY and FYNNEI. Trimming cost V 9 bases and J 8 bases, with 14 bases left between them. The CDR3 consists of 12 residues. As DNA, the CDR3 is TGTGCCAGTCAACAGGGTTACGATGAGCAGTTCTTC. This translates into CASQQGYDEQFF.

The rearrangement links TRBV28 to TRBJ1-5, with TRBD1 as a possible D gene (5 bases). Germline CDR1 MDHEN, CDR2 SYDVKM. V was shortened by 4 bases and J by 7 bases, with 11 bases between the two germline ends. CDR3 length: 13 amino acids. The CDR3 is CASSSRGGQPQHF. The DNA of the CDR3 is TGTGCCAGCAGTTCAAGGGGAGGCCAGCCCCAGCATTTT.

The V call is TRBV3-1 (or the pseudogene TRBV3-2), the J call TRBJ1-1, with 10 bases identical to TRBD1. There are 16 residues in the CDR3. Germline V CDR1 and CDR2: LGHDT, YNNKEL (reference sequence). Trimming took 1 base from V and 1 from J; bases not matched to a gene: 3. The CDR3 region is CASSQGTGGSNTEAFF. CDR3 DNA: TGTGCCAGCAGCCAAGGGACAGGGGGGTCGAACACTGAAGCTTTCTTT.

This clone was found a few times. The gene calls are TRBV5-1 and TRBJ1-1, with no clear D. V was pared by 0 bases and J by 7 bases, with 10 bases between. From germline, CDR1 is SGHRS and CDR2 YFSETQ. This CDR3 has 13 amino acids. CDR3 loop: CASSLALNGEAFF. The CDR3 DNA reads as TGCGCCAGCAGCTTGGCCCTGAACGGTGAAGCTTTCTTT.

This clone was recorded only once. The V call is TRBV6-5, the J call TRBJ1-1; D may be TRBD1 (5 bases). CDR3 length: 14 amino acids. In germline, CDR1 is MNHEY, CDR2 SVGAGI. The V end lost 0 bases, the J end lost 0 bases, and 5 bases lay between the germline ends. The CDR3 DNA reads as TGTGCCAGCAGTTACTCAGGGGTGAACACTGAAGCTTTCTTT. It codes for CASSYSGVNTEAFF.

The chain links TRBV28 to TRBJ1-4, with 9 bases matching TRBD1. Germline V CDR1 and CDR2: MDHEN, SYDVKM. The J segment lost 6 bases and the V segment lost 8 bases, leaving 4 bases of the junction unmatched. This CDR3 region has 13 residues. The CDR3 nucleotides are TGTGCCAGCCGGACAGGGGCGGATGAAAAACTGTTTTTT. Its protein product is CASRTGADEKLFF.

This chain connects TRBV4-2 to TRBJ1-2, with 7 bases matching TRBD1. Trimming cost V 0 bases and J 1 base; bases outside gene matches: 14. The germline V gene encodes CDR1 LGHNA and CDR2 YNFKEQ. This CDR3 spans 19 amino acids. CDR3 coding DNA: TGTGCCAGCAGCCAAGATTGGGGCCCCCCCGGGACAGTTAACTATGGCTACACCTTC. Encoded protein: CASSQDWGPPGTVNYGYTF.

This clone was detected only a few times. The chain links TRBV19 to TRBJ1-1; D possibly corresponds to TRBD1 (6 bases). V lost 7 bases to trimming and J lost 1 base, with 10 bases between them. The CDR3 is made up of 13 amino acids. Germline V gene data show CDR1 as LNHDA and CDR2 as SQIVND (reference sequence). In nucleotides, the CDR3 is TGTGCCAGTAATACAGGGTGGAACACTGAAGCTTTCTTT. This gives the protein CASNTGWNTEAFF.

This rearrangement joins TRBV11-2 to TRBJ2-7, with 9 positions matching TRBD1. With V trimmed by 4 bases and J by 2 bases, 6 bases remained unmatched. Germline assignment: CDR1 SGHAT and CDR2 FQNNGV. This CDR3 has 15 amino acids. Written as DNA, the CDR3 is TGTGCCAGCAGCTCAACCGGGACAGGGACCTACGAGCAGTACTTC. Amino acids: CASSSTGTGTYEQYF.

J is TRBJ2-3 and V is TRBV18; no clear D gene. Trimming removed 1 base from V and 4 bases from J, with 6 bases in between. Per germline, CDR1 KGHSH and CDR2 LQKENI. CDR3 length equals 13 residues. The CDR3 DNA reads TGTGCCAGCTCACCACAAACTTCAGATACGCAGTATTTT. Its protein is CASSPQTSDTQYF.

This clone has just one count. J is TRBJ2-5 and V is TRBV7-2; D is undetermined. The CDR3 has 15 residues. Trimming cost V 5 bases and J 2 bases, with 15 bases left between them. CDR1 SGHTA and CDR2 FQGNSA come from the germline V gene. CDR3 DNA: TGTGCCAGCAGCCTTTACAGACCACCACAAGAGACCCAGTACTTC. Encoded protein: CASSLYRPPQETQYF.